This T cell receptor (beta chain) derives from a study of blood T cell repertoires in COVID-19. On the study more broadly: From the United States, Italy and Spain came samples of acute and convalescent COVID-19.

Original processing notes: Amplification of reference gene primers provided the estimated nucleated cell counts. This table comes from immunoSEQ multiplex PCR, and its TCRdb copy is limited to in-frame clones, with some not included. V and J calls and clone size come straight from that table; D and trimming were deduced from the DNA. Of fewer than 500,000 clones listed, more than 70% are singletons. In assigning cohorts, the study relied on participant-reported clinical history. Recovery meant two consecutive negative NP/OP PCR tests, professional clearance, or resolved symptoms. The ends were cut back, 4 bases at V and 4 bases at J, with 12 bases in the middle. CDR3 length equals 14 residues. The germline gives CDR1 LGHDT, CDR2 YNNKEL (reference sequence).

The sequencing input was PBMCs or T cells enriched from blood (not recorded which). This clonotype originated in a young man who had recovered from COVID-19. V gene TRBV3-1 (or the pseudogene TRBV3-2) combines with J gene TRBJ2-3; possibly TRBD1 for D (5 bases). CDR3: CASSPVVGADTQYF. The CDR3 DNA sequence: TGTGCCAGCAGCCCCGTGGTAGGGGCAGATACGCAGTATTTT.